The rows below give T cell receptor beta chains drawn from one sample of a study of post-analysis software for immune sequencing data. TCRdb itself ran the PCR reads through MiXCR, one entry per CDR3 protein. The table includes about 760,000 distinct CDR3 sequences, roughly 27% detected once. The sample consisted of blood. The receptors shown here come from a girl aged 10 to 17 with multiple sclerosis. Each CDR3 is given with its conserved first and last residue. D genes are given only for firm matches. A row's size may be missing; if present it is once, few, many or a size class.

>TRBJ2-1|TRBV29-1|.|.
CSGQQGTTEQFF
TGCAGCGGTCAACAGGGTACTACTGAGCAGTTCTTC
>TRBJ1-1|TRBV6-1|.|TRBD1
CASMGQPASAFF
TGTGCCAGCATGGGACAGCCGGCCTCGGCTTTCTTT
>TRBJ1-1|TRBV4-3|.|.
CASSQGAHFNTEAFF
TGCGCCAGCAGCCAAGGAGCACACTTCAACACTGAAGCTTTCTTT
>TRBJ1-5|TRBV20-1|few|.
CSAPSVVGSSQHF
TGCAGTGCTCCCTCGGTCGTAGGAAGTTCCCAGCATTTT
>TRBJ2-4|TRBV27|few|.
CASSLLATENIQYF
TGTGCCAGCAGTTTATTAGCCACTGAGAACATTCAGTACTTC
>TRBJ1-5|TRBV27|many|.
CASSYSGSQPQHF
TGTGCCAGCAGTTACTCAGGGTCTCAGCCCCAGCATTTT
>TRBJ1-5|TRBV6-5|few|.
CVSSSGGRTPQHF
TGTGTCAGCAGTTCCGGAGGTAGAACGCCCCAGCATTTT
>TRBJ1-2|TRBV29-1|.|TRBD1
CSVGRGQDYGYTF
TGCAGCGTTGGGAGGGGGCAGGACTATGGCTACACCTTC
>TRBJ1-5|TRBV27|.|.
CASADRDSNQPQHF
TGTGCCAGCGCAGATAGGGATAGCAATCAGCCCCAGCATTTT
>TRBJ2-7|TRBV28|few|TRBD1
CASSFGTVTYEQYF
TGTGCCAGCAGTTTCGGGACAGTCACCTACGAGCAGTACTTC
>TRBJ2-3|TRBV20-1|.|.
CSARDWKRGPTDTQYF
TGCAGTGCTAGAGATTGGAAGAGGGGCCCCACAGATACGCAGTATTTT
>TRBJ1-5|TRBV10-3|few|TRBD1
CATGGNRAEPQHF
TGTGCCACAGGGGGCAACAGGGCGGAGCCCCAGCATTTT
>TRBJ2-1|TRBV10-3|.|TRBD2
CAITLAGDGMGEQFF
TGTGCCATCACCCTAGCGGGAGATGGGATGGGGGAGCAGTTCTTC
>TRBJ2-7|TRBV4-3|many|.
CASSQGAGTPQYF
TGCGCCAGCAGCCAAGGCGCGGGGACTCCGCAGTACTTC
>TRBJ2-2|TRBV7-8|.|TRBD2
CASSSVGTTNTGELFF
TGTGCCAGCAGCTCGGTCGGGACTACGAACACCGGGGAGCTGTTTTTT
>TRBJ2-5|TRBV6-5|many|TRBD2
CASTRGGGETQYF
TGTGCCAGCACGAGAGGCGGGGGAGAGACCCAGTACTTC
>TRBJ1-6|TRBV25-1|.|TRBD1
CASSPRGQTNSPLHF
TGTGCCAGCAGTCCACGGGGACAGACTAATTCACCCCTCCACTTT
>TRBJ1-1|TRBV10-3|few|.
CAISPSLGLGGVRATEAFF
TGTGCCATCAGTCCCTCTCTAGGATTGGGGGGCGTAAGGGCTACTGAAGCTTTCTTT
>TRBJ2-5|TRBV6-5|.|.
CASSPQRQGAGAQYF
TGTGCCAGCAGTCCGCAAAGACAGGGCGCGGGGGCCCAGTACTTC
>TRBJ2-1|TRBV24-1|once|.
CATSDASDVDNEQFF
TGTGCCACCAGTGACGCCTCGGACGTGGACAATGAGCAGTTCTTC
>TRBJ1-4|TRBV6-1|few|.
CASRSPNEKLFF
TGTGCCAGCAGGAGCCCTAATGAAAAACTGTTTTTT
>TRBJ2-5|TRBV6-6|.|TRBD2
CASSYPGLAGMQTQYF
TGTGCCAGCAGTTACCCCGGACTAGCGGGGATGCAGACCCAGTACTTC
>TRBJ2-3|TRBV9|.|.
CASSPTTASQDTQYF
TGTGCCAGCAGTCCGACGACAGCAAGCCAGGATACGCAGTATTTT
>TRBJ2-5|TRBV6-5|few|.
CASSYSIAAWKETQYF
TGTGCCAGCAGTTACTCGATAGCGGCCTGGAAAGAGACCCAGTACTTC
>TRBJ2-3|TRBV7-2|few|.
CASSLDAGTDTQYF
TGTGCCAGCAGCTTAGACGCGGGTACAGATACGCAGTATTTT
>TRBJ2-7|TRBV6-1|few|TRBD1
CASLWTGISEQYF
TGTGCCAGCCTATGGACAGGGATCTCCGAGCAGTACTTC
>TRBJ1-1|TRBV7-9|.|.
CASSITERNTEAFF
TGTGCCAGCAGCATTACAGAGAGGAACACTGAAGCTTTCTTT
>TRBJ2-1|TRBV20-1|.|.
CSARALPGRVEQFF
TGCAGTGCTAGAGCCCTCCCCGGGCGGGTGGAGCAGTTCTTC
>TRBJ1-2|TRBV7-2|once|TRBD1
CASSLGRTGGRNGYTF
TGTGCCAGCAGCTTAGGGCGGACAGGGGGTCGGAATGGCTACACCTTC
>TRBJ2-6|TRBV10-3|few|TRBD1
CAISEGQELEVLTF
TGTGCCATCAGTGAAGGACAGGAGTTAGAGGTCCTGACTTTC
>TRBJ2-7|TRBV7-2|few|TRBD2
CTSSPRLAATYEQYF
TGTACCAGCAGCCCCAGACTAGCGGCCACCTACGAGCAGTACTTC